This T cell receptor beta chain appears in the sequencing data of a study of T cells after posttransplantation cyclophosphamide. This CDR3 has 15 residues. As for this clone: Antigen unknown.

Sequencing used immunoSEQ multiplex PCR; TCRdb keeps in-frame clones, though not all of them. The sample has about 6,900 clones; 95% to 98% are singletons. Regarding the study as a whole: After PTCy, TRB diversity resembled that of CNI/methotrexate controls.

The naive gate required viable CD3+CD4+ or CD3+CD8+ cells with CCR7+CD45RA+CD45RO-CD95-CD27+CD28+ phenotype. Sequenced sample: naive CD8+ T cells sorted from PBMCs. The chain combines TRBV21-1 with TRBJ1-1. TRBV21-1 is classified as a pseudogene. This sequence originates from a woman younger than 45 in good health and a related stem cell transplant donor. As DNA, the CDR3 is TGTGCCAGCAGCACTAGGAAGGTCTGGAACACTGAAGCTTTCTTT. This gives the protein CASSTRKVWNTEAFF.